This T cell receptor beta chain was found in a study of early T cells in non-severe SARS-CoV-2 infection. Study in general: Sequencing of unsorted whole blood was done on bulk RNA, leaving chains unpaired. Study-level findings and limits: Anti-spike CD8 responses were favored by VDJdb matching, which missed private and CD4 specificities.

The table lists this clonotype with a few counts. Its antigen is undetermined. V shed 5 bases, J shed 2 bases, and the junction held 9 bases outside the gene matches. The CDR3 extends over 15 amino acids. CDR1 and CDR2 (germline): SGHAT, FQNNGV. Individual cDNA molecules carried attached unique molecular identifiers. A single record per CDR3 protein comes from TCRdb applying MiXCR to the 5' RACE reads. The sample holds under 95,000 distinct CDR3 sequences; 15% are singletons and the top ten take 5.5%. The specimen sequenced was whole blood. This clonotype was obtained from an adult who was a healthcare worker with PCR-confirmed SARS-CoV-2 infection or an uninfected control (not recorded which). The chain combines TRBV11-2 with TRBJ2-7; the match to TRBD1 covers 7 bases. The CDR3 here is CASSETGRRPYEQYF. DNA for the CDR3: TGTGCCAGCAGCGAGACAGGGCGTAGACCCTACGAGCAGTACTTC.